This T cell receptor beta chain was documented in a study of blood T cell repertoires in COVID-19. The wider study: COVID-19 samples collected from the United States, Italy and Spain covered acute and convalescent phases. T cells, B-cell-depleted T cells, or PBMCs provided the cDNA or gDNA that served as material.

Germline lookup yields CDR1 SGHVS and CDR2 FQNEAQ. V was cut by 4 bases and J by 2 bases, with 21 bases left in between. The CDR3 loop spans 18 amino acids. In the original analysis: How many nucleated cells were present was estimated from reference gene primer amplification. Some clones are missing from TCRdb's copy, which holds only in-frame ones; the method was immunoSEQ multiplex PCR. V and J calls and clone size are copied from that table; D and trimming were computed from the DNA. The data contain 150,000 to 190,000 clones, over 70% of them singletons. This clonotype was obtained from a man in his 60s with acute or convalescent COVID-19. The material sequenced was peripheral blood. V usage is TRBV7-8 and J usage is TRBJ2-4; TRBD2 might be the D (7 bases). This CDR3 reads CASSSRRGAGRTKNIQYF. The CDR3 DNA sequence: TGTGCCAGCAGCTCCCGCCGGGGGGCGGGGCGGACCAAAAACATTCAGTACTTC.